The source of this T cell receptor (beta chain) is a study of cytomegalovirus exposure and HLA in healthy donors (dated by TCRdb to the late 2010s). About the investigation overall: The roughly 670 repertoires of the first cohort and the roughly 120 validation repertoires were produced on the same platform, according to a later analysis. The study aimed to test whether cataloging public T cell receptors could reveal signatures of past pathogen exposure. A separate validation cohort of some 130 different subjects was used in addition to the roughly 700-subject first cohort. To predict cytomegalovirus infection status, the study combined high-throughput TCR immunosequencing, statistical association of individual TCRs with disease status, and machine learning.

The library was obtained by the immunoSEQ multiplex PCR assay. As for the original processing: A statistical classification framework was built to diagnose cytomegalovirus status from the catalog of TCR beta chain sequences. What TCRdb holds here is the immuneACCESS table cut down to in-frame rearrangements. Part of the clones is not present; checked against another copy, under half of the missing clones reflect an unresolved V gene, and the others are unexplained. V and J calls and clone size are copied from that table; D and trimming were computed from the DNA. This sample holds under 250,000 clones; roughly 90% were observed only once. The ten largest clones add up to more than 10% of the sample. The donors belonged to the validation cohort of over a hundred subjects, which was separate from the approximately 700-subject first cohort. Counted from cysteine to phenylalanine, this CDR3 has 16 amino acids. Of the read, only the CDR3 DNA is kept; its 48 bases are in frame from base 1. The junction shows trimming of 3 bases on V and 1 base on J, and the gene matches do not reach 4 bases of it. The germline V gene encodes CDR1 SEHNR and CDR2 FQNEAQ (reference sequence).

The full study reports these points: The authors suggested that the approach could potentially be generalized to other disease states and immunological phenotypes. Cytomegalovirus status was reported to be diagnosed by the classifier with high specificity and sensitivity in both the original and validation cohorts. Across donors, most TCR sequences were observed very rarely, whereas some public TCRs were present in many individuals. Of the cluster scores, 90% to 95% were above 0 in a later analysis, which found that TCRs clustered in the first cohort also tended to co-occur in the approximately 130 validation repertoires. A later analysis lacked HLA typing for the validation cohort, so it scored co-occurrence in that cohort across all 120 repertoires. A few of the identified cytomegalovirus-associated TCR beta chains were confirmed in vitro to be specific for cytomegalovirus antigens. The study gave a list of about 170 TCR beta chains associated with cytomegalovirus.

With regard to this clone: The target of this receptor is not known. It has no much larger one-base neighbor in the sample; base qualities were not kept.

The receptor's source is a young man in good health and CMV-seropositive. The rearranged segments are TRBV7-9 and TRBJ1-3; 9 of the junction bases match TRBD1. Sequences were obtained from PBMCs. The nucleotide sequence is TGTGCCAGCAGCTTTTCGACAGGGGGTTCTGGAAACACCATATATTTT. Its coded protein is CASSFSTGGSGNTIYF. Full variable domain (CDR3 extended with the reference TRBV7-9 and TRBJ1-3 proteins): DTGVSQNPRHKITKRGQNVTFRCDPISEHNRLYWYRQTLGQGPEFLTYFQNEAQLEKSRLLSDRFSAERPKGSFSTLEIQRTEQGDSAMYLCASSFSTGGSGNTIYFGEGSWLTVV.